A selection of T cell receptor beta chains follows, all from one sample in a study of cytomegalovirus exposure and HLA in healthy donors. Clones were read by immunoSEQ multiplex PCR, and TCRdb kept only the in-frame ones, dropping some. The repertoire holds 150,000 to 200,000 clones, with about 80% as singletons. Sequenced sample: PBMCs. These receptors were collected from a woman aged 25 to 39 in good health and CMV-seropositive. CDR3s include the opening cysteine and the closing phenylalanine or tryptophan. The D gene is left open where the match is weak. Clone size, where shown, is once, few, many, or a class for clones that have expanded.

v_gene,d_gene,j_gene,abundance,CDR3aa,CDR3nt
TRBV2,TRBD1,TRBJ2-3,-,CASSGAGDRQYF,TGTGCCAGCAGTGGGGCTGGGGACAGGCAGTATTTT
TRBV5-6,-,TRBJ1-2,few,CASSLGRLWQAYTF,TGTGCCAGCAGCTTGGGCCGACTATGGCAGGCCTACACCTTC
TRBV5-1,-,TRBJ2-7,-,CASSLGRDSDYEQYF,TGCGCCAGCAGCTTGGGGCGGGACAGCGACTACGAGCAGTACTTC
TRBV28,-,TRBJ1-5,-,CASSSAGAGNQPQHF,TGTGCCAGCAGTTCGGCCGGGGCGGGAAATCAGCCCCAGCATTTT
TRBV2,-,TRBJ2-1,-,CASSEDSPSINEQFF,TGTGCCAGCAGTGAAGACTCCCCTTCCATAAATGAGCAGTTCTTC
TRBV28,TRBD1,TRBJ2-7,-,CASSFDRGILREQYF,TGTGCCAGCAGTTTTGACAGGGGAATATTACGGGAGCAGTACTTC
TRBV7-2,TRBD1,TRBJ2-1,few,CASSLSGTGVAQFF,TGTGCCAGCAGCTTGTCCGGGACAGGGGTCGCGCAGTTCTTC
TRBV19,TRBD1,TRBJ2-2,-,CASRSFRGMNTGELFF,TGTGCCAGTAGATCCTTCAGGGGGATGAACACCGGGGAGCTGTTTTTT
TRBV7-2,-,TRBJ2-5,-,CASSASVETQYF,TGTGCCAGCAGCGCCAGTGTGGAGACCCAGTACTTC
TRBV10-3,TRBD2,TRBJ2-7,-,CAISESNGRSYEQYF,TGTGCCATCAGTGAGTCGAACGGGAGGTCCTACGAGCAGTACTTC
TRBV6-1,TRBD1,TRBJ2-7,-,CASSRTGAYEQYF,TGTGCCAGCAGTCGGACAGGGGCCTACGAGCAGTACTTC
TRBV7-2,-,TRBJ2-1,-,CASSFSPRGNEQFF,TGTGCCAGCAGCTTCAGCCCTAGGGGGAATGAGCAGTTCTTC
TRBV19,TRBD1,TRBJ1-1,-,CASTLRGQTNTEAFF,TGTGCCAGTACCCTCCGGGGACAGACGAACACTGAAGCTTTCTTT
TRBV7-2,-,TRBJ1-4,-,CASTQVGGAREKLFF,TGTGCCAGCACCCAAGTTGGGGGGGCGCGGGAAAAACTGTTTTTT
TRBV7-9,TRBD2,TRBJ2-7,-,CASSLGLAGTSYEQYF,TGTGCCAGCAGCTTAGGACTAGCGGGGACATCCTACGAGCAGTACTTC
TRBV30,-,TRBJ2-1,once,CAWSLQDSKNEQFF,TGTGCCTGGAGTCTCCAGGACTCTAAGAATGAGCAGTTCTTC
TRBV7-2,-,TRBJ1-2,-,CASSPWDTYNYGYTF,TGTGCCAGCAGTCCATGGGACACCTATAACTATGGCTACACCTTC
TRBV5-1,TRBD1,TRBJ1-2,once,CASSLETTGGGYTF,TGCGCCAGCAGCTTGGAGACTACAGGGGGAGGCTACACCTTC
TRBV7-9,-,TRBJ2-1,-,CASSSPSNEQFF,TGTGCCAGCAGCTCCCCGTCCAATGAGCAGTTCTTC
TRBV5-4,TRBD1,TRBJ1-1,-,CASSARQGRAFF,TGTGCCAGCAGCGCAAGACAGGGTCGGGCTTTCTTT
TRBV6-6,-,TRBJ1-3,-,CASSYSRASSGNTIYF,TGTGCCAGCAGTTACTCCAGGGCATCCTCTGGAAACACCATATATTTT
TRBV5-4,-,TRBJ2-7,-,CASSTAPISYEQYF,TGTGCCAGCAGCACAGCCCCGATTTCCTACGAGCAGTACTTC
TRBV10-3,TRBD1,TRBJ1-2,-,CAISESTGDYGYTF,TGTGCCATCAGTGAGTCGACAGGGGACTATGGCTACACCTTC
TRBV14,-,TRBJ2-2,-,CASSQVTHDANTGELFF,TGTGCCAGCAGCCAAGTGACACACGACGCGAACACCGGGGAGCTGTTTTTT
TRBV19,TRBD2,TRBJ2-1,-,CASSIRWGGGPSEQFF,TGTGCCAGTAGTATAAGGTGGGGCGGGGGGCCTAGTGAGCAGTTCTTC
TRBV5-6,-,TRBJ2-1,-,CASSWVRLRDEQFF,TGTGCCAGCAGCTGGGTTCGGTTGAGGGATGAGCAGTTCTTC
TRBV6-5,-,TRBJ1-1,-,CASSYSEQGGRTEAFF,TGTGCCAGCAGTTACTCGGAGCAAGGGGGTAGGACTGAAGCTTTCTTT
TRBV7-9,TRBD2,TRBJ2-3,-,CASRGGLAGGVDTQYF,TGTGCCAGCAGAGGGGGTTTGGCGGGAGGTGTAGATACGCAGTATTTT
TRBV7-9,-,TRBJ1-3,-,CASSLRELSGNTIYF,TGTGCCAGCAGCTTACGGGAGCTCTCTGGAAACACCATATATTTT
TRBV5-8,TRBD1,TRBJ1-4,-,CASSVPGQGPGEKLFF,TGTGCCAGCAGCGTCCCGGGACAGGGGCCGGGCGAAAAACTGTTTTTT
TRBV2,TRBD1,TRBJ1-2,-,CASTEQGIDYGYTF,TGTGCCAGCACTGAACAGGGGATAGACTATGGCTACACCTTC
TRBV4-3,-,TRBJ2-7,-,CASSRDLSSYEQYF,TGCGCCAGCAGCCGGGACTTAAGCTCCTACGAGCAGTACTTC
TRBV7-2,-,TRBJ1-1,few,CASSLWKGENTEAFF,TGTGCCAGCAGCTTATGGAAGGGGGAGAACACTGAAGCTTTCTTT
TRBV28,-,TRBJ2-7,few,CASRYRSRTVQYF,TGTGCCAGCAGATACCGATCCCGGACAGTGCAGTACTTC
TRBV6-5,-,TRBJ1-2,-,CASSYSVGGGYTF,TGTGCCAGCAGTTACTCGGTGGGGGGTGGCTACACCTTC
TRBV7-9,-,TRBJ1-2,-,CASSLGGLDYGYTF,TGTGCCAGCAGCTTAGGGGGACTTGACTATGGCTACACCTTC
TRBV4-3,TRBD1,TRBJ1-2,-,CASSQEVQGVIDGYTF,TGCGCCAGCAGCCAAGAGGTCCAGGGGGTAATCGATGGCTACACCTTC
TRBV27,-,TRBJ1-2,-,CASSYDPGQNYGYTF,TGTGCCAGCAGTTATGATCCCGGACAAAACTATGGCTACACCTTC
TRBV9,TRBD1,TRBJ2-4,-,CASSAEQGSLLDIQYF,TGTGCCAGCAGCGCCGAACAGGGGAGCTTACTGGACATTCAGTACTTC
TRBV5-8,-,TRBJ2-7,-,CASSLGGHSYEQYF,TGTGCCAGCAGCTTAGGCGGGCACTCCTACGAGCAGTACTTC
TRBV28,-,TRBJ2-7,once,CASRDTGIYEQYF,TGTGCCAGCAGAGATACCGGGATATACGAGCAGTACTTC
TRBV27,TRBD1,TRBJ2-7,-,CASSFGQGARGSYEQYF,TGTGCCAGCAGTTTCGGACAGGGGGCGCGGGGCTCCTACGAGCAGTACTTC
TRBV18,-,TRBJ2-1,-,CASSPNAIEYNEQFF,TGTGCCAGCTCACCTAATGCCATAGAGTACAATGAGCAGTTCTTC
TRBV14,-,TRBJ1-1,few,CASTQGRGTEAFF,TGTGCCAGCACCCAGGGAAGGGGAACTGAAGCTTTCTTT
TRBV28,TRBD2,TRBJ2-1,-,CASSPSGLAMEQFF,TGTGCCAGCAGTCCCAGTGGACTAGCAATGGAGCAGTTCTTC
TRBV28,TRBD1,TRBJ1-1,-,CASSPGQMNTEAFF,TGTGCCAGCAGCCCGGGACAGATGAACACTGAAGCTTTCTTT
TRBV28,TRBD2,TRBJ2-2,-,CASNQLAGGTGELFF,TGTGCCAGCAACCAACTAGCGGGGGGCACCGGGGAGCTGTTTTTT
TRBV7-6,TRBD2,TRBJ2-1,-,CASSLTSGGSFYNEQFF,TGTGCCAGCAGCTTAACTAGCGGGGGTAGTTTCTACAATGAGCAGTTCTTC
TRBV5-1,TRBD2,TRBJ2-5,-,CASSSLAGGPQETQYF,TGCGCCAGCAGCTCACTAGCGGGGGGGCCCCAAGAGACCCAGTACTTC
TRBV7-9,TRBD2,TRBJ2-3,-,CASSSPLAGVLDTQYF,TGTGCCAGCAGCTCCCCACTAGCGGGAGTCTTAGATACGCAGTATTTT
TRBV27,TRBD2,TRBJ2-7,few,CASRTLEGTSGGRRYEQYF,TGTGCCAGCCGGACCCTGGAAGGGACTAGCGGGGGGAGACGTTACGAGCAGTACTTC
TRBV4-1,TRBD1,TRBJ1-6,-,CASSPYGTGNSPLHF,TGCGCCAGCAGCCCGTACGGGACAGGTAATTCACCCCTCCACTTT
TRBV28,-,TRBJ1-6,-,CASSAGTAYSPLHF,TGTGCCAGCAGTGCGGGGACGGCCTATTCACCCCTCCACTTT
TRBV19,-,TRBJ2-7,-,CASSGGQSAVSQQYF,TGTGCCAGTAGCGGCGGACAGTCGGCCGTTTCCCAGCAGTACTTC
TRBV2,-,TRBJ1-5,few,CASSSRGPQHF,TGTGCCAGCAGTTCTAGGGGGCCCCAGCATTTT
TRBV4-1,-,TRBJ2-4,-,CASRDSGREVDIQYF,TGCGCCAGCAGAGATTCCGGGCGGGAAGTGGACATTCAGTACTTC
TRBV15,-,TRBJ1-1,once,CATSREVMRTEAFF,TGTGCCACCAGCAGAGAAGTTATGAGGACTGAAGCTTTCTTT
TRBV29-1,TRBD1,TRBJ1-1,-,CSGRNRGQGATEAFF,TGCAGCGGACGAAACAGGGGACAGGGGGCCACTGAAGCTTTCTTT
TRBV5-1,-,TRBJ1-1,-,CASSLGEGGGTEAFF,TGCGCCAGCAGCTTGGGGGAGGGAGGCGGCACTGAAGCTTTCTTT